Below, one T cell receptor beta chain is given with its context. Its antigen is still unknown. Within the sample, other DNA sequences also encode this same CDR3. Using immunoSEQ multiplex PCR, the repertoire was profiled, and TCRdb retains in-frame clones only, with some absent. This table has roughly 70,000 clones, about 90% appearing once. Recipients received nonmyeloablative bone marrow transplants from related graft donors, with transient mixed chimerism. J gave up 0 bases and V 8 bases, and 2 bases lay outside the gene matches. The V gene's germline CDR1 is LNHDA and CDR2 SQIVND (reference sequence). This CDR3 contains 14 residues. This sample was included in a study of Tregs in tolerant kidney transplant recipients. Findings and limits, study-wide: No direct test of biological reproducibility was done here. For some patients, primers changed over time, blocking nucleotide-level comparison.

V usage is TRBV19 and J usage is TRBJ2-2; the match to TRBD2 covers 8 bases. Here the sequenced sample was CD4+ T cells from blood (PBMCs), taken 6 months after the transplant. The sequence was collected from a human patient who received a combined kidney and bone marrow transplant. Some of the T cells might come from the graft donor. The CDR3 DNA is TGTGCCAGTCGGGGACTAGCGAACACCGGGGAGCTGTTTTTT. Translating gives CASRGLANTGELFF. The full variable domain, its missing parts supplied by reference TRBV19 and TRBJ2-2, is DGGITQSPKYLFRKEGQNVTLSCEQNLNHDAMYWYRQDPGQGLRLIYYSQIVNDFQKGDIAEGYSVSREKKESFPLTVTSAQKNPTAFYLCASRGLANTGELFFGEGSRLTVL.